This T cell receptor beta chain was documented in a study of blood T cell repertoires in COVID-19. Study summary: The cDNA or gDNA used as material had been derived from T cells, B-cell-depleted T cells, or PBMCs.

This clone was seen once. Repertoires were generated with immunoSEQ multiplex PCR, while TCRdb's copy carries only in-frame clones and drops some. The table has roughly 340,000 clones, about nine tenths seen once. The CDR3 spans 13 residues. Unmatched junction bases numbered 4, after V lost 7 bases and J lost 5 bases. In germline, CDR1 is SNHLY, CDR2 FYNNEI. This chain uses TRBV2 with TRBJ2-1; 8 bases are shared with TRBD1. This TCR was sampled from a woman between 50 and 59 years old with COVID-19, enrolled during active disease. The sample comprised peripheral blood. The chain's CDR3 is CASKGQGDNEQFF. CDR3 sequence (DNA): TGTGCCAGCAAAGGACAGGGAGACAATGAGCAGTTCTTC.